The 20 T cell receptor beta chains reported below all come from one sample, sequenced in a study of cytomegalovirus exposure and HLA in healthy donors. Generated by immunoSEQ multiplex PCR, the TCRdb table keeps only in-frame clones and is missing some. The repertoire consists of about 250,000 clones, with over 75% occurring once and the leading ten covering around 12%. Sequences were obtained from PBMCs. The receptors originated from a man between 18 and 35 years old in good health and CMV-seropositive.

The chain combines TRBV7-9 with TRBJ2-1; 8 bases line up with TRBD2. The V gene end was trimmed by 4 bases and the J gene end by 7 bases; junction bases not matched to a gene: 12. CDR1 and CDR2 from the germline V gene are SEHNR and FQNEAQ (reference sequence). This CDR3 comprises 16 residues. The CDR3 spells CASSSLGLVVWNEQFF. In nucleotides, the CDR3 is TGTGCCAGCAGCTCCCTGGGACTAGTGGTGTGGAATGAGCAGTTCTTC.

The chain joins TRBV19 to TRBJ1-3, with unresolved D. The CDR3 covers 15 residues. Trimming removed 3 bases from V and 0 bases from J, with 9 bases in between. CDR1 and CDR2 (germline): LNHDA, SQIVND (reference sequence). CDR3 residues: CASSILGPSGNTIYF. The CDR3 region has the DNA TGTGCCAGTAGTATTCTCGGACCCTCTGGAAACACCATATATTTT. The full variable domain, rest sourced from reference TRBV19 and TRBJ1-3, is DGGITQSPKYLFRKEGQNVTLSCEQNLNHDAMYWYRQDPGQGLRLIYYSQIVNDFQKGDIAEGYSVSREKKESFPLTVTSAQKNPTAFYLCASSILGPSGNTIYFGEGSWLTVV.

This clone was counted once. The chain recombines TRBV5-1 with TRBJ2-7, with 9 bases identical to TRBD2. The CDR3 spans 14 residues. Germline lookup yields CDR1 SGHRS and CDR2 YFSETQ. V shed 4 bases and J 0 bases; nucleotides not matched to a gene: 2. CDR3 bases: TGCGCCAGCAGCCTAGCGGGGCCCTCCTACGAGCAGTACTTC. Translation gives CASSLAGPSYEQYF.

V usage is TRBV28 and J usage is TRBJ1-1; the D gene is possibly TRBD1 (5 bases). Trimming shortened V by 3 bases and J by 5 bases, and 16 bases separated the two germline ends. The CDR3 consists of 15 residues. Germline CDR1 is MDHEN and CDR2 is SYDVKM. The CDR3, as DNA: TGTGCCAGCAGTTTTCTAAGTGGGGCTAGGACTGAAGCTTTCTTT. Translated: CASSFLSGARTEAFF.

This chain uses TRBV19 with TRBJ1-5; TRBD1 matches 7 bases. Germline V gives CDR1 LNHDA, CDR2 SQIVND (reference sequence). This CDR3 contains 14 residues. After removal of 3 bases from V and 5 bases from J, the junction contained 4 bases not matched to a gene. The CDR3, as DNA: TGTGCCAGTAGTATCGACAGGGAATATCAGCCCCAGCATTTT. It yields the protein CASSIDREYQPQHF.

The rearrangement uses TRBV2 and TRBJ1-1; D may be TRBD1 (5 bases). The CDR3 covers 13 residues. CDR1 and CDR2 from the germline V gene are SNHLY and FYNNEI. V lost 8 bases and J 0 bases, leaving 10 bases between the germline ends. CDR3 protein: CASGTVLNTEAFF. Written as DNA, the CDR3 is TGTGCCAGCGGGACCGTACTGAACACTGAAGCTTTCTTT.

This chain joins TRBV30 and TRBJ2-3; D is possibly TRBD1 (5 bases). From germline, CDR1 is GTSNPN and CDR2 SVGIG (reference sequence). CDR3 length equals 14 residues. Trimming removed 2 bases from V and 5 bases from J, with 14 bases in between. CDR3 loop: CAWSLYSTEDTQYF. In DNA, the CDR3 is TGTGCCTGGAGTCTTTATTCGACAGAAGATACGCAGTATTTT.

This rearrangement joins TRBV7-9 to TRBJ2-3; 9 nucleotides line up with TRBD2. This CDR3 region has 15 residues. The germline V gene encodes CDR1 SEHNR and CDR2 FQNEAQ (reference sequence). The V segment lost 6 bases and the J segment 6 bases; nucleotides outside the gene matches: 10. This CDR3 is CASSPTWREGDTQYF. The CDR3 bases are TGTGCCAGCAGTCCGACTTGGCGGGAGGGGGATACGCAGTATTTT.

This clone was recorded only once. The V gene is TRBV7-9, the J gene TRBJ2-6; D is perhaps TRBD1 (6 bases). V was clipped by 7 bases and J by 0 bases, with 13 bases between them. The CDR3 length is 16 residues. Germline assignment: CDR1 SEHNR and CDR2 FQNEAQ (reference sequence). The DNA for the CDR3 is TGTGCCAGCAACCCAGGGGCCTACTCTGGGGCCAACGTCCTGACTTTC. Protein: CASNPGAYSGANVLTF.

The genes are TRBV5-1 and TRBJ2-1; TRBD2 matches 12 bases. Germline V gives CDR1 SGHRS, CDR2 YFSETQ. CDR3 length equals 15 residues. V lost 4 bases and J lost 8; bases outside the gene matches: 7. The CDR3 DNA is TGCGCCAGCAGCCGTCTAGCGGGAGGGTTCGATGAGCAGTTCTTC. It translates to CASSRLAGGFDEQFF.

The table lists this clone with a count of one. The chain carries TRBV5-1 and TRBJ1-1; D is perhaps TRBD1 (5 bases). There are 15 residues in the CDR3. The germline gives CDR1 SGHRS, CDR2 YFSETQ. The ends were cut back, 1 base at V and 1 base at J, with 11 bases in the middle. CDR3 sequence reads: CASSLNTGQNTEAFF. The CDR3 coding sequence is TGCGCCAGCAGCTTGAACACCGGACAGAACACTGAAGCTTTCTTT.

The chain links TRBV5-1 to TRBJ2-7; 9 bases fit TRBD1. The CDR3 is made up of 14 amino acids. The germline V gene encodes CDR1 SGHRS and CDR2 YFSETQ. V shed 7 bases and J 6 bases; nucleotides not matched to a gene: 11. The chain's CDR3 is CASAPGQGGGEQYF. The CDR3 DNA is TGCGCCAGCGCCCCGGGACAGGGTGGCGGCGAGCAGTACTTC. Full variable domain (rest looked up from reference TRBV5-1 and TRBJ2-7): KAGVTQTPRYLIKTRGQQVTLSCSPISGHRSVSWYQQTPGQGLQFLFEYFSETQRNKGNFPGRFSGRQFSNSRSEMNVSTLELGDSALYLCASAPGQGGGEQYFGPGTRLTVT.

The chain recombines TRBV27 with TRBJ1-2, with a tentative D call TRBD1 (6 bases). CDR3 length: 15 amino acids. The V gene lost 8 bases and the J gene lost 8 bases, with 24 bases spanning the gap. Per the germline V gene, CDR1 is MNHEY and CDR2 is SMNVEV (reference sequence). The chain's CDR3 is CASSTFSDSPKGYTF. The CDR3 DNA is TGTGCCAGCTCAACATTCTCGGACAGCCCGAAGGGCTACACCTTC.

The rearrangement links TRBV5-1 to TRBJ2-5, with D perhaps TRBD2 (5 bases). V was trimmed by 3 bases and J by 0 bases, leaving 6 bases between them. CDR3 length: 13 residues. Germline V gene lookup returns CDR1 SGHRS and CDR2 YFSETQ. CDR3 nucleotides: TGCGCCAGCAGCTCGGGATACCAAGAGACCCAGTACTTC. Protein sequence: CASSSGYQETQYF.

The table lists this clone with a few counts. The CDR3 protein is CASSRERTDNTGELFF. The CDR3, as DNA: TGCGCCAGCAGCCGAGAAAGGACGGATAACACCGGGGAGCTGTTTTTT. V is TRBV4-3 and J is TRBJ2-2; D is unresolved. This CDR3 has 16 residues. CDR1 and CDR2 (germline): LGHNA, YSLEER. V was clipped by 4 bases and J by 2 bases, with 14 bases between them.

The CDR3 DNA sequence: TGTGCCAGCAGCGTAGGGGCAGGGTACGACGAGCAGTACTTC. This translates into CASSVGAGYDEQYF. V is TRBV9 and J is TRBJ2-7; D may be TRBD1 (5 bases). The CDR3 has 14 residues. Trimming cost V 0 bases and J 5 bases, with 12 bases left between them. CDR1 is SGDLS and CDR2 is YYNGEE in the germline V gene.

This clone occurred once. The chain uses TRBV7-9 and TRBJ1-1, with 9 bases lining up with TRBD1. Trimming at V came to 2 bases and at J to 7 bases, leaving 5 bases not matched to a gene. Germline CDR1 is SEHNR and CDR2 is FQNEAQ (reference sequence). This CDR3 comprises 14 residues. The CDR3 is CASSLYRGQSEAFF. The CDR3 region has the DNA TGTGCCAGCAGCTTATACAGGGGGCAGAGTGAAGCTTTCTTT.

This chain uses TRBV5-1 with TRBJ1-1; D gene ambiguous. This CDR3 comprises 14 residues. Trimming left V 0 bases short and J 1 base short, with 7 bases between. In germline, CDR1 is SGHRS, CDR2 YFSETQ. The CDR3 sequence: CASSLEGQNTEAFF. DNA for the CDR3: TGCGCCAGCAGCTTGGAGGGCCAGAACACTGAAGCTTTCTTT.

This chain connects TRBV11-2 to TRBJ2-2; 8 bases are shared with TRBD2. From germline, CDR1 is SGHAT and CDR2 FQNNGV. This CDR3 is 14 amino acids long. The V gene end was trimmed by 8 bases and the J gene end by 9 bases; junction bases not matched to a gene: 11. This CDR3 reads CASARAGVVRELFF. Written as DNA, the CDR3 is TGTGCCAGCGCCCGAGCGGGAGTAGTCCGGGAGCTGTTTTTT.

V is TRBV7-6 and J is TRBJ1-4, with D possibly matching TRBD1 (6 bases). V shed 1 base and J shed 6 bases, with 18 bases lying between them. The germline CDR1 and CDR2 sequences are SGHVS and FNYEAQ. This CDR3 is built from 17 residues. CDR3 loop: CASSLGVSTGFDEKLFF. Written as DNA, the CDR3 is TGTGCCAGCAGCTTAGGGGTATCCACAGGGTTCGATGAAAAACTGTTTTTT.